The entry below describes one T cell receptor (beta chain). The antigen remains unidentified. For the second PCR, which ran for about 6 to 11 cycles, a sample-barcoded 5' primer and a J-beta primer mix were used. Each cDNA molecule received a tag from a template-switch adaptor that had 12 random nucleotides. MiXCR, run by TCRdb on the 5' RACE reads, gives a single entry per CDR3 protein. The repertoire holds around 690,000 distinct CDR3 sequences, 58% seen once, with approximately 40% in the top ten. Germline CDR1 and CDR2: SGHRS and YFSETQ. The CDR3 is made up of 15 amino acids. The J segment lost 2 bases and the V segment lost 3 bases, leaving 3 bases of the junction unmatched. These data come from a study of blood T cells in healthy people across ages. Study-level findings and limits: Naive CD4+ cells and diversity were both higher in long-lived donors than in aged donors. As age increased, TCR beta diversity per million T cells fell in a roughly linear fashion.

Individuals who donated were healthy Caucasians from Russia aged roughly 6 to 95. V usage is TRBV5-1 and J usage is TRBJ2-1; 9 nucleotides agree with TRBD1. This receptor was taken from a man between 60 and 75 years old in good health. The sample consisted of blood. The CDR3 sequence is CASSSTGGTYNEQFF. In DNA, the CDR3 is TGCGCCAGCAGCTCGACAGGGGGGACCTACAATGAGCAGTTCTTC. The entire variable domain, with the rest obtained from reference TRBV5-1 and TRBJ2-1, is as follows: KAGVTQTPRYLIKTRGQQVTLSCSPISGHRSVSWYQQTPGQGLQFLFEYFSETQRNKGNFPGRFSGRQFSNSRSEMNVSTLELGDSALYLCASSSTGGTYNEQFFGPGTRLTVL.